The following is a T cell receptor beta chain sequence with its context. Its target is unknown. The method, 5' RACE with UMI labels, was used to prepare the TRB cDNA libraries. TCRdb reprocessed the 5' RACE reads; each CDR3 protein has one entry and no DNA is given. In total, the table holds some 110,000 distinct CDR3 sequences. Using triplicate sorts, 300,000 or so cells were collected each time from every CD8+ T cell subset. These data belong to a study of CXCR3-negative and CXCR3-positive naive CD8 T cells. Study details: Sequencing gave roughly 130 million TRB reads overall, about 1.5 +/- 0.3 million per library. Whole-study findings and limits: Fresh PBMCs served for most assays, and CXCR3 expression fell partially after cryopreservation. Against CXCR3-negative naive cells, CXCR3-positive naive cells showed more hydrophobic TRB CDR3s. Both naive subsets showed comparably high diversity, and memory CD8+ cells showed much lower diversity.

The sequence was obtained from a human donor in good health. Some clones in this sample may be carry-over from other donors' samples. Sequenced: naive CXCR3+ CD8+ T cells from blood. The subset denotes: CD45RO-CCR7+CD27+CD95- naive CD8+ T cells expressing CXCR3 (TNR3+).

The CDR3: CASSPVGYNEQFF. The chain carries TRBV18 and TRBJ2-1. CDR1 is KGHSH and CDR2 is LQKENI in the germline V gene. CDR3 length: 13 residues.